The 20 T cell receptor beta chains below all came from one sample that was sequenced in a study of blood T cell repertoires in COVID-19. Sequenced by immunoSEQ multiplex PCR; TCRdb stores in-frame clones only, minus some. Here the sample spans 40,000 to 50,000 clones, roughly 90% being singletons. Material: peripheral blood. These receptors all come from a man in his 70s with active COVID-19.

The chain links TRBV9 to TRBJ2-7, with TRBD2 matching over 7 bases. Germline V gene lookup returns CDR1 SGDLS and CDR2 YYNGEE. The CDR3 extends over 13 amino acids. The trim removed 3 bases at V and 6 bases at J, leaving 6 bases unmatched. The CDR3 loop is CASSGGLVGEQYF. Written as DNA, the CDR3 is TGTGCCAGCAGCGGCGGACTAGTTGGCGAGCAGTACTTC.

V is TRBV28 and J is TRBJ2-7, with D maybe TRBD1 (5 bases). Deletions cut 3 bases from V and 6 bases from J, with 9 bases between. The germline V gene has CDR1 MDHEN and CDR2 SYDVKM. The CDR3 is 12 residues long. CDR3 in DNA: TGTGCCAGCAGTTTGGGTACAGGCGAGCAGTACTTC. Protein sequence: CASSLGTGEQYF.

V and J are TRBV30 and TRBJ1-4; TRBD1 aligns across 7 bases. Trimming cost V 3 bases and J 5 bases; bases outside gene matches: 6. The CDR3 runs 14 residues. CDR1 and CDR2 (germline): GTSNPN, SVGIG (reference sequence). This chain's CDR3 is CAWRGTASNEKLFF. Written as DNA, the CDR3 is TGTGCCTGGAGGGGGACAGCGTCGAATGAAAAACTGTTTTTT.

The V gene is TRBV27, the J gene TRBJ1-2; D is unresolved. V lost 6 bases, J lost 3 bases, and 14 bases lay in between. This CDR3 is 14 amino acids long. Germline V CDR1 and CDR2: MNHEY, SMNVEV (reference sequence). The CDR3 DNA sequence: TGTGCCAGCAGGTCCCTCACCCGGGACTATGGCTACACCTTC. Its protein product is CASRSLTRDYGYTF.

The rearrangement links TRBV9 to TRBJ2-7; D is possibly TRBD1 (6 bases). V was clipped by 0 bases and J by 7 bases, with 14 bases between them. The CDR3 runs to 14 residues. Germline values: CDR1 SGDLS, CDR2 YYNGEE. The CDR3 coding sequence is TGTGCCAGCAGCGTAGATTCAGGGGCTCGGGAGCAGTACTTC. Its protein product is CASSVDSGAREQYF.

This CDR3 is CASSYPTLAGGTDTQYF. CDR3 in DNA: TGTGCCAGCAGTTATCCAACACTAGCGGGAGGGACAGATACGCAGTATTTT. V usage is TRBV5-6 and J usage is TRBJ2-3; 13 nucleotides line up with TRBD2. The germline V gene has CDR1 SGHDT and CDR2 YYEEEE. V lost 5 bases to trimming and J lost 3 bases; unmatched junction nucleotides: 9. The CDR3 runs to 17 residues.

The chain uses TRBV7-9 and TRBJ2-3, with TRBD2 matching over 8 bases. Trimming removed 3 bases from V and 0 bases from J; junction bases left unmatched: 5. There are 16 residues in the CDR3. CDR1 and CDR2 (germline): SEHNR, FQNEAQ (reference sequence). The CDR3, as DNA: TGTGCCAGCAGCTTTGGGCTAGCGGGTAGCACAGATACGCAGTATTTT. As protein: CASSFGLAGSTDTQYF. The full variable domain, its missing parts supplied by reference TRBV7-9 and TRBJ2-3, is DTGVSQNPRHKITKRGQNVTFRCDPISEHNRLYWYRQTLGQGPEFLTYFQNEAQLEKSRLLSDRFSAERPKGSFSTLEIQRTEQGDSAMYLCASSFGLAGSTDTQYFGPGTRLTVL.

The chain is built from TRBV3-1 (or the pseudogene TRBV3-2) and TRBJ2-7; 10 nucleotides line up with TRBD2. The CDR3 loop spans 15 amino acids. Looked up from germline, CDR1 is LGHDT and CDR2 is YNNKEL (reference sequence). The J segment lost 6 bases and the V segment lost 1 base, leaving 6 bases of the junction unmatched. The CDR3: CASSQGTSGSAEQYF. CDR3 sequence (DNA): TGTGCCAGCAGCCAAGGGACTAGCGGATCCGCCGAGCAGTACTTC.

The count of this clone is one. The chain is built from TRBV28 and TRBJ1-6; D call uncertain. In germline, CDR1 is MDHEN, CDR2 SYDVKM. This CDR3 has 14 amino acids. V lost 5 bases, J lost 10 bases, and 15 bases lay in between. The CDR3 nucleotides are TGTGCCAGCAGTAGACTGCCTTTGTTCTCACCCCTCCACTTT. Encoded protein: CASSRLPLFSPLHF.

J is TRBJ1-2 and V is TRBV7-9; 8 bases match TRBD1. J gave up 8 bases and V 2 bases, and 10 bases lay outside the gene matches. The CDR3 is made up of 15 amino acids. Germline V CDR1 and CDR2: SEHNR, FQNEAQ (reference sequence). CDR3 amino acids: CASSLSGQGLFGYTF. The CDR3 DNA follows: TGTGCCAGCAGCTTATCAGGACAGGGTTTATTCGGCTACACCTTC.

This chain links TRBV14 with TRBJ2-2; D ambiguous. This CDR3 region has 14 residues. Per the germline V gene, CDR1 is SGHDN and CDR2 is FVKESK. Deletions cut 1 base from V and 5 bases from J, with 8 bases between. CDR3 protein: CASSQVGPTGELFF. The CDR3 nucleotides read TGTGCCAGCAGCCAAGTGGGCCCTACCGGGGAGCTGTTTTTT. Full variable domain (remainder filled in from reference TRBV14 and TRBJ2-2): EAGVTQFPSHSVIEKGQTVTLRCDPISGHDNLYWYRRVMGKEIKFLLHFVKESKQDESGMPNNRFLAERTGGTYSTLKVQPAELEDSGVYFCASSQVGPTGELFFGEGSRLTVL.

This chain connects TRBV18 to TRBJ2-1, with TRBD2 as a possible D gene (6 bases). The V and J ends lost 5 bases and 12 bases respectively, with 20 bases between them. Germline V lookup: CDR1 KGHSH, CDR2 LQKENI. This CDR3 spans 14 amino acids. CDR3 in amino acids: CASSGPVSGEGQFF. The CDR3 nucleotides are TGTGCCAGCTCAGGGCCCGTTAGCGGCGAAGGGCAGTTCTTC.

The chain links TRBV27 to TRBJ2-1, with 11 bases matching TRBD2. The CDR3 loop spans 15 amino acids. With V trimmed by 6 bases and J by 5 bases, 6 bases remained unmatched. Looked up from germline, CDR1 is MNHEY and CDR2 is SMNVEV (reference sequence). CDR3 sequence reads: CASSKGSGRDNEQFF. The CDR3 DNA reads as TGTGCCAGCAGCAAAGGTAGCGGGAGGGACAATGAGCAGTTCTTC.

The rearrangement links TRBV29-1 to TRBJ2-7; D is possibly TRBD1 (6 bases). CDR1 and CDR2 from the germline V gene are SQVTM and ANQGSEA. The ends were cut back, 7 bases at V and 4 bases at J, with 14 bases in the middle. The CDR3 spans 12 residues. DNA for the CDR3: TGCAGCGCCCTGGGGGCGGCATACGAGCAGTACTTC. It yields the protein CSALGAAYEQYF.

The V call is TRBV7-2, the J call TRBJ2-3, with TRBD2 matching over 11 bases. V shed 1 base and J 3 bases; nucleotides not matched to a gene: 3. This CDR3 comprises 16 residues. CDR1 SGHTA and CDR2 FQGNSA come from the germline V gene. DNA of the CDR3: TGTGCCAGCAGCTTAGTAGGGACTAGCGGAACAGATACGCAGTATTTT. It specifies CASSLVGTSGTDTQYF. Filled out from reference TRBV7-2 and TRBJ2-3, the complete variable domain reads GAGVSQSPSNKVTEKGKDVELRCDPISGHTALYWYRQSLGQGLEFLIYFQGNSAPDKSGLPSDRFSAERTGGSVSTLTIQRTQQEDSAVYLCASSLVGTSGTDTQYFGPGTRLTVL.

The chain couples TRBV28 to TRBJ2-7, with TRBD1 identical over 9 bases. The CDR3 is 15 residues long. CDR1 MDHEN and CDR2 SYDVKM come from the germline V gene. After removal of 4 bases from V and 2 bases from J, the junction contained 6 bases not matched to a gene. DNA for the CDR3: TGTGCCAGCAGTTCGAGACAGGGGGTTACCTACGAGCAGTACTTC. It yields the protein CASSSRQGVTYEQYF.

Written as DNA, the CDR3 is TGTGCCAGTAGTCGCGGGGAGTCCTACGAGCAGTACTTC. This codes for CASSRGESYEQYF. The chain is built from TRBV19 and TRBJ2-7, with D possibly TRBD2 on 6 matching bases. Trimming removed 5 bases from V and 1 base from J, with 9 bases in between. The CDR3 consists of 13 residues. Germline V gene lookup returns CDR1 LNHDA and CDR2 SQIVND (reference sequence).

The chain links TRBV15 to TRBJ1-3; no definite D call. The V gene lost 0 bases and the J gene lost 1 base, with 10 bases spanning the gap. There are 16 residues in the CDR3. CDR1 and CDR2 from the germline V gene are LNHNV and YYDKDF (reference sequence). CDR3 in amino acids: CATSRDLEASGNTIYF. CDR3 DNA: TGTGCCACCAGCAGAGATTTGGAGGCATCTGGAAACACCATATATTTT.

This sequence joins TRBV29-1 and TRBJ2-3; 9 bases are a match to TRBD2. Germline V gene sequence: CDR1 SQVTM, CDR2 ANQGSEA. With 0 bases clipped from V and 1 base from J, the junction kept 8 bases outside the gene matches. The CDR3 spans 17 residues. This CDR3 reads CSVEDPISSGGTDTQYF. DNA for the CDR3: TGCAGCGTTGAAGACCCAATTTCTAGCGGGGGCACAGATACGCAGTATTTT.

This clone occurred a few times. The chain links TRBV6-6 to TRBJ1-1, with 8 bases identical to TRBD1. CDR1 MNHNY and CDR2 SVGAGI come from the germline V gene (reference sequence). The CDR3 is made up of 15 amino acids. The J segment lost 6 bases and the V segment lost 5 bases, leaving 11 bases of the junction unmatched. Written as DNA, the CDR3 is TGTGCCAGCAGTCACCCGGGACAGGCATCGTCTGAAGCTTTCTTT. Protein: CASSHPGQASSEAFF.